This entry lists 3 T cell receptor beta chains sequenced from one sample in a study of OX40 agonist ivuxolimab in advanced cancers. The library was prepared using the immunoSEQ multiplex PCR assay. TCRdb holds this immuneACCESS table with in-frame rearrangements only. Some clones are missing; in checked studies, unresolved V genes explain under half, and the rest has no known cause. This sample gives tens of thousands of clones in total; roughly nine tenths of them show up just once. The top ten clonotypes cover roughly 15% of the sample. Sequencing was performed on CD4+ or CD8+ T cells sorted from blood, taken in a trial of the OX40 agonist ivuxolimab. These TCRs come from an adult with an advanced solid tumor such as melanoma, head and neck, liver or kidney cancer.

The chain links TRBV7-3 to TRBJ2-7, with TRBD2 identical over 9 bases. In germline, CDR1 is SGHTA, CDR2 FQGTGA. This CDR3 is 14 amino acids long. Trimming took 3 bases from V and 2 from J; bases not matched to a gene: 2. The CDR3 protein is CASSFAGGPYEQYF. The CDR3 DNA follows: TGTGCCAGCAGCTTCGCGGGAGGGCCCTACGAGCAGTACTTC.

The V gene is TRBV9, the J gene TRBJ2-7; 8 positions agree with TRBD1. Germline CDR1 SGDLS, CDR2 YYNGEE. Trimming took 0 bases from V and 4 from J; bases not matched to a gene: 6. The CDR3 length is 15 residues. This chain's CDR3 is CASSVATGGWYEQYF. In nucleotides, the CDR3 is TGTGCCAGCAGCGTAGCTACAGGGGGGTGGTACGAGCAGTACTTC.

The count of this clone is one. This chain uses TRBV28 with TRBJ2-3; 9 nucleotides match TRBD1. Germline lookup yields CDR1 MDHEN and CDR2 SYDVKM. This CDR3 spans 18 amino acids. V lost 4 bases and J lost 1; bases outside the gene matches: 12. The CDR3 region has the DNA TGTGCCAGCAGTTGGGACAGGGCGCGGAGCGAAGGCACAGATACGCAGTATTTT. It codes for CASSWDRARSEGTDTQYF.